This T cell receptor beta chain was identified during a study of control samples from healthy donors and cancer patients. Measured with immunoSEQ multiplex PCR; TCRdb has only the in-frame clones, and not every one. The repertoire consists of about 140,000 clones, with under 95% occurring once and the leading ten covering about an eighth. CDR1 and CDR2 (germline): ENHRY, SYGVKD. V was clipped by 6 bases and J by 6 bases, with 17 bases between them. The CDR3 length is 15 residues. The clonotype comes from a man aged 35 to 55 in good health. Sequencing used blood. This chain connects TRBV10-3 to TRBJ2-2, with D tentatively TRBD2 (5 bases). The CDR3 sequence is CAIREEYEGSGELFF. DNA of the CDR3: TGTGCCATCAGGGAGGAGTATGAAGGGTCCGGGGAGCTGTTTTTT.